Listed below are T cell receptor beta chains from one sample, sequenced in a study of blood T cell repertoires in COVID-19. The table came from immunoSEQ multiplex PCR; TCRdb's copy has only in-frame clones and leaves some out. Among 200,000 to 300,000 clones, 84% were seen once, and the ten largest hold roughly 4%. The sequencing input was peripheral blood. The receptors were sampled from a man between 50 and 59 years old with acute or convalescent COVID-19. The CDR3 runs from the conserved cysteine through the conserved F or W. Fields, in order: J gene, D gene, V gene, clone size, CDR3 protein, CDR3 DNA. A D gene is named only where the DNA matches it firmly. Size values are once, few and many counts, or a class for expanded clones, and some rows have none.

j_call: TRBJ2-6
d_call: TRBD1
v_call: TRBV7-3
clone_size: -
cdr3_aa: CASSGQGAYGANVLTF
cdr3_nt: TGTGCCAGCAGCGGACAGGGGGCTTACGGGGCCAACGTCCTGACTTTC

j_call: TRBJ2-1
d_call: TRBD2
v_call: TRBV27
clone_size: -
cdr3_aa: CASSLRGGRSNNEQFF
cdr3_nt: TGTGCCAGCAGTTTGAGAGGCGGGAGATCTAACAATGAGCAGTTCTTC

j_call: TRBJ2-7
d_call: -
v_call: TRBV5-1
clone_size: -
cdr3_aa: CASSLNRDTYYEQYF
cdr3_nt: TGCGCCAGCAGCTTGAACCGGGACACCTACTACGAGCAGTACTTC

j_call: TRBJ2-2
d_call: TRBD2
v_call: TRBV7-8
clone_size: -
cdr3_aa: CASSGGLAEFYTGELFF
cdr3_nt: TGTGCCAGCAGCGGAGGACTAGCGGAATTTTACACCGGGGAGCTGTTTTTT

j_call: TRBJ2-7
d_call: TRBD2
v_call: TRBV27
clone_size: -
cdr3_aa: CASSPWTSGTIQYF
cdr3_nt: TGTGCCAGCAGTCCATGGACTAGCGGGACGATACAGTACTTC

j_call: TRBJ1-1
d_call: -
v_call: TRBV14
clone_size: -
cdr3_aa: CASSQDRDTEAFF
cdr3_nt: TGTGCCAGCAGCCAAGATAGAGACACTGAAGCTTTCTTT

j_call: TRBJ1-1
d_call: TRBD1
v_call: TRBV6-5
clone_size: -
cdr3_aa: CASSYSSGGQGQAFF
cdr3_nt: TGTGCCAGCAGTTACTCTTCGGGGGGACAGGGCCAGGCTTTCTTT

j_call: TRBJ1-1
d_call: -
v_call: TRBV3-1/TRBV3-2
clone_size: -
cdr3_aa: CASSQDHQRNTEAFF
cdr3_nt: TGTGCCAGCAGCCAAGACCATCAGCGGAACACTGAAGCTTTCTTT

j_call: TRBJ1-6
d_call: TRBD1
v_call: TRBV2
clone_size: -
cdr3_aa: CARGLRAGGVMGSPLHF
cdr3_nt: TGTGCCAGAGGCCTGAGGGCAGGGGGCGTGATGGGTTCACCCCTCCACTTT

j_call: TRBJ1-6
d_call: TRBD1
v_call: TRBV7-3
clone_size: few
cdr3_aa: CASSSWTGVISPLHF
cdr3_nt: TGTGCCAGCAGCTCCTGGACAGGGGTAATTTCACCCCTCCACTTT

j_call: TRBJ2-3
d_call: -
v_call: TRBV11-2
clone_size: -
cdr3_aa: CASSQEGGTTDTQYF
cdr3_nt: TGTGCCAGCAGCCAAGAAGGGGGAACCACAGATACGCAGTATTTT

j_call: TRBJ2-1
d_call: TRBD2
v_call: TRBV19
clone_size: -
cdr3_aa: CASSIGLGGRAYNEQFF
cdr3_nt: TGTGCCAGTAGTATTGGACTAGGCGGGAGGGCCTACAATGAGCAGTTCTTC

j_call: TRBJ1-3
d_call: -
v_call: TRBV30
clone_size: -
cdr3_aa: CAWSPGRDIAGNTIYF
cdr3_nt: TGTGCCTGGAGTCCAGGACGGGACATCGCTGGAAACACCATATATTTT

j_call: TRBJ2-7
d_call: -
v_call: TRBV7-3
clone_size: -
cdr3_aa: CASSLTEGHEQYF
cdr3_nt: TGTGCCAGCAGCTTAACGGAGGGCCACGAGCAGTACTTC

j_call: TRBJ2-2
d_call: -
v_call: TRBV6-2/TRBV6-3
clone_size: few
cdr3_aa: CASSYSTTGELFF
cdr3_nt: TGTGCCAGCAGTTACTCGACTACCGGGGAGCTGTTTTTT

j_call: TRBJ2-4
d_call: TRBD1
v_call: TRBV19
clone_size: -
cdr3_aa: CASSIDPGPGGSKNIQYF
cdr3_nt: TGTGCCAGTAGTATAGATCCAGGGCCAGGGGGTTCCAAAAACATTCAGTACTTC

j_call: TRBJ2-1
d_call: TRBD2
v_call: TRBV11-2
clone_size: -
cdr3_aa: CASSLEGGGSRTYEQFF
cdr3_nt: TGTGCCAGCAGCTTAGAGGGAGGCGGGAGCAGGACATATGAGCAGTTCTTC

j_call: TRBJ2-1
d_call: -
v_call: TRBV5-3
clone_size: once
cdr3_aa: CARSLGGRCYNEQFF
cdr3_nt: TGTGCCAGAAGCTTGGGGGGGCGCTGCTACAATGAGCAGTTCTTC

j_call: TRBJ2-1
d_call: TRBD2
v_call: TRBV29-1
clone_size: -
cdr3_aa: CSVEDRVGGSSYNEQFF
cdr3_nt: TGCAGCGTTGAAGATCGGGTGGGGGGGAGCTCCTACAATGAGCAGTTCTTC

j_call: TRBJ1-1
d_call: TRBD1
v_call: TRBV7-9
clone_size: -
cdr3_aa: CASSTDRGWNTEAFF
cdr3_nt: TGTGCCAGCAGCACTGACAGGGGTTGGAACACTGAAGCTTTCTTT

j_call: TRBJ2-2
d_call: TRBD2
v_call: TRBV10-2
clone_size: -
cdr3_aa: CASVRGTSGRGLTGELFF
cdr3_nt: TGCGCCAGTGTCAGGGGGACTAGCGGGAGGGGGCTCACCGGGGAGCTGTTTTTT

j_call: TRBJ2-7
d_call: -
v_call: TRBV6-6
clone_size: -
cdr3_aa: CASSLLVGGGEQYF
cdr3_nt: TGTGCCAGCAGTTTATTGGTAGGGGGGGGCGAGCAGTACTTC

j_call: TRBJ2-1
d_call: -
v_call: TRBV6-4
clone_size: few
cdr3_aa: CASSDDEGDRDEQFF
cdr3_nt: TGTGCCAGCAGTGACGACGAGGGAGATCGGGATGAGCAGTTCTTC